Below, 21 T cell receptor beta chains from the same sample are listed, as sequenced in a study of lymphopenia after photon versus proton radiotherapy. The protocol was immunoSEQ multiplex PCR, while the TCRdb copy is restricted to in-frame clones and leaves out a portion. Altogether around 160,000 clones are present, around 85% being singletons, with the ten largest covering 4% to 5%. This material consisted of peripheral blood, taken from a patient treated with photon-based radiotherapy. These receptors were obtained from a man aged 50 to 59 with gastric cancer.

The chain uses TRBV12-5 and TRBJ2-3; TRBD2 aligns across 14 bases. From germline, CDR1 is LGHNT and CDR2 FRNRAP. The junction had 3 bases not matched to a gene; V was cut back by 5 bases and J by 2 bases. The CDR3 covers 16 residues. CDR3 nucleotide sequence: TGTGCTAGTGGTCAGGGACTAGCGGGAGACACAGATACGCAGTATTTT. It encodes CASGQGLAGDTDTQYF.

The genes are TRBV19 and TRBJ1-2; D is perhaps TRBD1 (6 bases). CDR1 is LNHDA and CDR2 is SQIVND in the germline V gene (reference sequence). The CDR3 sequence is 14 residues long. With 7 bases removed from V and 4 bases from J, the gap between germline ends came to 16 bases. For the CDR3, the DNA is TGTGCCAGTACTATCCGTCAGGGGACCTATGGCTACACCTTC. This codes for CASTIRQGTYGYTF.

The chain's CDR3 is CASSLALTRNEQFF. The CDR3 DNA reads TGTGCCAGCAGCTTAGCCTTGACCCGTAATGAGCAGTTCTTC. The chain couples TRBV7-2 to TRBJ2-1, with unresolved D. The ends were cut back, 0 bases at V and 7 bases at J, with 10 bases in the middle. The CDR3 has 14 residues. Germline V gives CDR1 SGHTA, CDR2 FQGNSA.

DNA of the CDR3: TGTGCCAGCAGTGAAAAACAGACTAACTATGGCTACACCTTC. It translates to CASSEKQTNYGYTF. This sequence joins TRBV2 and TRBJ1-2; D uncertain. This CDR3 contains 14 residues. V was clipped by 2 bases and J by 0 bases, with 7 bases between them. Germline-derived CDR1 and CDR2 are SNHLY and FYNNEI.

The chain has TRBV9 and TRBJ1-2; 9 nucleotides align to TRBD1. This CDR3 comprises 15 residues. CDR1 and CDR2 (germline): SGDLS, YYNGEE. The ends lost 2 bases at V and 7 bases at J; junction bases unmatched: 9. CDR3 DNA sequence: TGTGCCAGCAGCGTGACGGGACAGGGAATGCGTGGCTACACCTTC. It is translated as CASSVTGQGMRGYTF.

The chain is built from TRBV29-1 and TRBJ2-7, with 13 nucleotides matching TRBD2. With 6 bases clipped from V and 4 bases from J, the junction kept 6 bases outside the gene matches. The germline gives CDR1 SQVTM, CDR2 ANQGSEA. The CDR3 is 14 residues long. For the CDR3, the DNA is TGCAGCGTCACCGGACTAGCGGGGGCTTACGAGCAGTACTTC. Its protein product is CSVTGLAGAYEQYF.

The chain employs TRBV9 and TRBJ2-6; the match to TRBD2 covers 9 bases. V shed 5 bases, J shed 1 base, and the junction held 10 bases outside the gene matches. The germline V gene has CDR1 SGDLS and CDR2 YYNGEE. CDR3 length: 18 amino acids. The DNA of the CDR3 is TGTGCCAGCAGTTCTCCGGGACTAGCTCCGTCTGGGGCCAACGTCCTGACTTTC. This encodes CASSSPGLAPSGANVLTF.

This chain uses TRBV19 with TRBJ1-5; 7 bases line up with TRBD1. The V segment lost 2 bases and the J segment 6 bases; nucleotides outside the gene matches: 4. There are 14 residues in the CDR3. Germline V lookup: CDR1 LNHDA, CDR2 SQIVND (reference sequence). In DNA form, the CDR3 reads TGTGCCAGTAGTATACGAGGGGGCGGTCAGCCCCAGCATTTT. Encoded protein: CASSIRGGGQPQHF. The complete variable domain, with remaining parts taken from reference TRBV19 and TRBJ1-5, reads DGGITQSPKYLFRKEGQNVTLSCEQNLNHDAMYWYRQDPGQGLRLIYYSQIVNDFQKGDIAEGYSVSREKKESFPLTVTSAQKNPTAFYLCASSIRGGGQPQHFGDGTRLSIL.

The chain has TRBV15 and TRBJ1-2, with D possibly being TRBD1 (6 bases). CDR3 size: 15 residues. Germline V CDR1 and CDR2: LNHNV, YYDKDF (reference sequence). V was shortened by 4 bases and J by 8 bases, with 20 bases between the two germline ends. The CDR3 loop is CATSKVRGTSRGYTF. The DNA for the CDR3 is TGTGCCACCAGCAAGGTCAGGGGAACGTCGAGGGGCTACACCTTC.

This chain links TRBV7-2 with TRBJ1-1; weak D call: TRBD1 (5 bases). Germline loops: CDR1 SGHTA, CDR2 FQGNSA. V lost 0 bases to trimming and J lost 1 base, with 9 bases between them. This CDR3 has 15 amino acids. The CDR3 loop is CASSLARGQNTEAFF. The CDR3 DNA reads TGTGCCAGCAGCTTAGCGCGTGGACAGAACACTGAAGCTTTCTTT.

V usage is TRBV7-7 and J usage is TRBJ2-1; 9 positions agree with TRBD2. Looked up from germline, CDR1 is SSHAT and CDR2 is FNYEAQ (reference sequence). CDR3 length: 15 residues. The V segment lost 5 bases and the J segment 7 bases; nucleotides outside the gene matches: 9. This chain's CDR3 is CASSPFSGSGNEQFF. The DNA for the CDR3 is TGTGCCAGCAGCCCATTTAGCGGGAGTGGGAATGAGCAGTTCTTC.

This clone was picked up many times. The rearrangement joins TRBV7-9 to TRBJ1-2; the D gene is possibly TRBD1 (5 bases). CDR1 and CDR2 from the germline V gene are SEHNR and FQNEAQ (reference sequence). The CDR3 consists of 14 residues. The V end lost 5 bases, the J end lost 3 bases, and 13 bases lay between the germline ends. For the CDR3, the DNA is TGTGCCAGCAGCATTCCGGGGGTAGACTATGGCTACACCTTC. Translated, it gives CASSIPGVDYGYTF.

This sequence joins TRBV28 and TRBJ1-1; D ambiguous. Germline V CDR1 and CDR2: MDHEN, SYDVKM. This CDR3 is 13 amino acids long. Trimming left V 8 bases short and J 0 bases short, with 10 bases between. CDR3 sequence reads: CASHGTVNTEAFF. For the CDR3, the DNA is TGTGCCAGCCACGGCACAGTGAACACTGAAGCTTTCTTT.

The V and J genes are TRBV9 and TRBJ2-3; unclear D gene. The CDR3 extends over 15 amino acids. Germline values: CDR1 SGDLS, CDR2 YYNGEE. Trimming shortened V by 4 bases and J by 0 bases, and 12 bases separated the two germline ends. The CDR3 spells CASSPRGSSTDTQYF. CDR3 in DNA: TGTGCCAGCAGCCCCAGAGGCAGTAGCACAGATACGCAGTATTTT. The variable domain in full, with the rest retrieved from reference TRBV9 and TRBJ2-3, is DSGVTQTPKHLITATGQRVTLRCSPRSGDLSVYWYQQSLDQGLQFLIQYYNGEERAKGNILERFSAQQFPDLHSELNLSSLELGDSALYFCASSPRGSSTDTQYFGPGTRLTVL.

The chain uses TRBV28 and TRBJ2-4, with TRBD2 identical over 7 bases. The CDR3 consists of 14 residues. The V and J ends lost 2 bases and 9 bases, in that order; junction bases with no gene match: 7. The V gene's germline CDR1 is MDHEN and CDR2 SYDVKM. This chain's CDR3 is CASSLGTGGGIQYF. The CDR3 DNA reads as TGTGCCAGCAGTTTAGGGACCGGCGGGGGCATTCAGTACTTC.

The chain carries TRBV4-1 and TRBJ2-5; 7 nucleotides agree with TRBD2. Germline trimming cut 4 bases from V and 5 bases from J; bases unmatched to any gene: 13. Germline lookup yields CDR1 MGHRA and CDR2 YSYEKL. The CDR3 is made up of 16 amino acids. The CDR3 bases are TGCGCCAGCAGCCTCCGCTTTGGGGGAGGGGAGGAGACCCAGTACTTC. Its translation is CASSLRFGGGEETQYF.

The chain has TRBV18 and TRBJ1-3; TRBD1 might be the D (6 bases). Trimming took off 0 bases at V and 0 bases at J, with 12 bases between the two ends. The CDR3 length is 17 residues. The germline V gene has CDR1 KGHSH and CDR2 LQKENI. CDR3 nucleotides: TGTGCCAGCTCACCACCGCGAGGGGGGAGCTCTGGAAACACCATATATTTT. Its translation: CASSPPRGGSSGNTIYF.

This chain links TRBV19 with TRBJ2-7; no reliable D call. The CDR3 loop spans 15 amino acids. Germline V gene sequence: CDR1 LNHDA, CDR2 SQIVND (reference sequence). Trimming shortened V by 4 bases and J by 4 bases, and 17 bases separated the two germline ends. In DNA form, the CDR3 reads TGTGCCAGTAGTACCCCGACACCGGCTGGGTACGAGCAGTACTTC. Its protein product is CASSTPTPAGYEQYF.

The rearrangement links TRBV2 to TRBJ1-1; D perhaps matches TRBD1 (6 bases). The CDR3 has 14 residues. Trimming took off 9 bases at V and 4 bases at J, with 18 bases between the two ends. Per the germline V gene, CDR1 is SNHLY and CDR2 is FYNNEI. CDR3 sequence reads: CASQHGKGGTEAFF. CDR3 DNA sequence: TGTGCCAGTCAACATGGGAAGGGGGGCACTGAAGCTTTCTTT.

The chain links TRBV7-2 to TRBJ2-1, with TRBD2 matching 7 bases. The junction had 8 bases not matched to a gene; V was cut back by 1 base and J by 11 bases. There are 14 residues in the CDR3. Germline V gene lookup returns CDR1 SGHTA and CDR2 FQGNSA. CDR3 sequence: CASSLGIEREQQFF. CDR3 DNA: TGTGCCAGCAGCTTAGGTATCGAGCGGGAACAGCAGTTCTTC.

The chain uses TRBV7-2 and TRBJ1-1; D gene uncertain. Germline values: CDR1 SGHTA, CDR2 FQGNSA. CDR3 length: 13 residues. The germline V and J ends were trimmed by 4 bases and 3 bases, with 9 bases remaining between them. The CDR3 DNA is TGTGCCAGCAGCTCATACCGGGACACTGAAGCTTTCTTT. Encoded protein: CASSSYRDTEAFF.